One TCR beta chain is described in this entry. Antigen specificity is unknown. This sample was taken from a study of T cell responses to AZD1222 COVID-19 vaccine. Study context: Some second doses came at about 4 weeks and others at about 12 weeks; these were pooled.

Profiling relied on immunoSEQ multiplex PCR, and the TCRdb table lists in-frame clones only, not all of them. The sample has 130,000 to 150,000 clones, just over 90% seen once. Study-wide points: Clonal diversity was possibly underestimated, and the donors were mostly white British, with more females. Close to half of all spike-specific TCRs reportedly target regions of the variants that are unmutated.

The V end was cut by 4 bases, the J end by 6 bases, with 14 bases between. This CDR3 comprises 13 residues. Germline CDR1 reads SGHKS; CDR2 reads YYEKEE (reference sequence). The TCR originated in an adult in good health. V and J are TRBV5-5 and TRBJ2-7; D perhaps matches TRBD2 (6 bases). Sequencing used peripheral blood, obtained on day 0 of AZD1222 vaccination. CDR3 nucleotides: TGTGCCAGCAGCCTCTCCGACGGGGGCGAGCAGTACTTC. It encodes CASSLSDGGEQYF.